Following are 22 T cell receptor beta chains from one sample sequenced in a study of T cell responses to AZD1222 COVID-19 vaccine (dated by TCRdb to the early 2020s). The time point label, as the study defines it: about 28 days (+/-7) after the second vaccine dose. The library was generated by the immunoSEQ multiplex PCR assay. The table was pulled from immuneACCESS by TCRdb, which kept in-frame rearrangements only. Such tables lose some clones; where checked, under half of the loss comes from unresolved V genes, and the rest has no known cause. This sample comprises about 60,000 clones, over 65% of them detected only once. In total, the top ten clones hold less than 4.5% of the sample. The sequenced sample was peripheral blood, obtained 28 days after the second AZD1222 dose. These receptors all stem from an adult who received the AZD1222 COVID-19 vaccine.

This chain joins TRBV6-5 and TRBJ1-6; D is unresolved. Trimming took off 4 bases at V and 8 bases at J, with 18 bases between the two ends. The germline CDR1 and CDR2 sequences are MNHEY and SVGAGI. CDR3 length equals 16 residues. This CDR3 reads CASSWSRNSRDSPLHF. CDR3 coding DNA: TGTGCCAGCAGTTGGTCAAGAAATTCCCGAGATTCACCCCTCCACTTT.

This clone occurred a few times. The rearrangement joins TRBV28 to TRBJ2-2; D might be TRBD1 or TRBD2, each matching 5 bases. The CDR3 consists of 17 residues. Germline V gene lookup returns CDR1 MDHEN and CDR2 SYDVKM. Trimming left V 5 bases short and J 5 bases short, with 21 bases between. For the CDR3, the DNA is TGTGCCAGCAGTGCACCCCGCTCCGGGACGGCTACCGGGGAGCTGTTTTTT. It encodes CASSAPRSGTATGELFF.

The V gene is TRBV19, the J gene TRBJ1-4, with 8 nucleotides matching TRBD1. CDR1 and CDR2 (germline): LNHDA, SQIVND (reference sequence). This CDR3 comprises 19 residues. J was trimmed by 0 bases and V by 2 bases; bases with no gene match: 11. The DNA for the CDR3 is TGTGCCAGTAGTATAAAGGGCTGGACAGGGCTTGCAACTAATGAAAAACTGTTTTTT. Translating gives CASSIKGWTGLATNEKLFF.

This clone was found a few times. The V gene is TRBV2, the J gene TRBJ1-2, with 10 nucleotides matching TRBD1. Germline lookup yields CDR1 SNHLY and CDR2 FYNNEI. CDR3 length equals 14 residues. With 4 bases clipped from V and 4 bases from J, the junction kept 3 bases outside the gene matches. CDR3 protein: CASSAGQGFYGYTF. The DNA of the CDR3 is TGTGCCAGCAGTGCGGGACAGGGGTTCTATGGCTACACCTTC.

This sequence joins TRBV5-4 and TRBJ2-3; D is unclear. The CDR3 loop spans 13 amino acids. Germline V CDR1 and CDR2: SGHNT, YYREEE (reference sequence). V was clipped by 4 bases and J by 4 bases, with 10 bases between them. The CDR3 DNA sequence: TGTGCCAGCAGCCTCTCTAGGGCAGATACGCAGTATTTT. Encoded protein: CASSLSRADTQYF.

In DNA form, the CDR3 reads TGTGCCAGCAGTTACTCGGGAGGCACAGATACGCAGTATTTT. It specifies CASSYSGGTDTQYF. V and J are TRBV6-5 and TRBJ2-3, with D perhaps TRBD2 (5 bases). Germline-derived CDR1 and CDR2 are MNHEY and SVGAGI. This CDR3 has 14 residues. Deletions cut 0 bases from V and 1 base from J, with 5 bases between.

The chain carries TRBV6-5 and TRBJ2-5, with 7 nucleotides matching TRBD1. The trim removed 6 bases at V and 4 bases at J, leaving 5 bases unmatched. The germline V gene encodes CDR1 MNHEY and CDR2 SVGAGI. CDR3 length: 13 amino acids. The CDR3 reads CASSPTGRETQYF. The CDR3 nucleotides are TGTGCCAGCAGCCCGACAGGGAGAGAGACCCAGTACTTC.

This chain links TRBV28 with TRBJ1-3; 7 bases align to TRBD1. Looked up from germline, CDR1 is MDHEN and CDR2 is SYDVKM. The CDR3 loop spans 13 amino acids. Germline trimming cut 4 bases from V and 7 bases from J; bases unmatched to any gene: 4. The CDR3 region has the DNA TGTGCCAGCAGTTCCGGGACAGCTAACACCATATATTTT. It specifies CASSSGTANTIYF. The full variable domain, with the rest looked up from reference TRBV28 and TRBJ1-3, is DVKVTQSSRYLVKRTGEKVFLECVQDMDHENMFWYRQDPGLGLRLIYFSYDVKMKEKGDIPEGYSVSREKKERFSLILESASTNQTSMYLCASSSGTANTIYFGEGSWLTVV.

V gene TRBV9 combines with J gene TRBJ2-2, with D unclear. The CDR3 totals 14 residues. From germline, CDR1 is SGDLS and CDR2 YYNGEE. The V gene lost 1 base and the J gene lost 3 bases, with 7 bases spanning the gap. The CDR3 spells CASSVMADTGELFF. The CDR3 DNA is TGTGCCAGCAGCGTAATGGCGGACACCGGGGAGCTGTTTTTT.

The rearrangement uses TRBV6-5 and TRBJ2-3, with D perhaps TRBD2 (5 bases). The V gene's germline CDR1 is MNHEY and CDR2 SVGAGI. The length of the CDR3 is 12 residues. Deletions cut 6 bases from V and 4 bases from J, with 8 bases between. CDR3 in amino acids: CASSQDSDTQYF. The CDR3 DNA follows: TGTGCCAGCAGCCAGGACTCAGATACGCAGTATTTT.

The V call is TRBV12-5, the J call TRBJ2-1; D unresolved. The CDR3 covers 13 residues. Germline-derived CDR1 and CDR2 are LGHNT and FRNRAP. V lost 1 base, J lost 9 bases, and 10 bases lay in between. The CDR3 DNA follows: TGTGCTAGTGGTTTGGCCAGTGGCGCTGAGCAGTTCTTC. Its translation is CASGLASGAEQFF.

The rearrangement uses TRBV7-2 and TRBJ1-2, with D possibly matching TRBD1 (5 bases). Between the trimmed V and J ends, which lost 6 bases and 7 bases, there was a span of 24 bases. This CDR3 comprises 16 residues. The V gene's germline CDR1 is SGHTA and CDR2 FQGNSA. CDR3 DNA sequence: TGTGCCAGCAGTAGGGACTTGGGGGGAAGTCGGAGTGGCTACACCTTC. Amino acid sequence: CASSRDLGGSRSGYTF.

This sequence joins TRBV28 and TRBJ1-1, with 9 bases lining up with TRBD1. The J segment lost 0 bases and the V segment lost 4 bases, leaving 3 bases of the junction unmatched. Germline lookup yields CDR1 MDHEN and CDR2 SYDVKM. This CDR3 is 15 amino acids long. CDR3 in amino acids: CASSSWDRVNTEAFF. The CDR3 DNA sequence: TGTGCCAGCAGTTCCTGGGACAGGGTGAACACTGAAGCTTTCTTT.

The V gene is TRBV6-5, the J gene TRBJ1-2; the D is unclear. CDR3 length equals 15 residues. The germline gives CDR1 MNHEY, CDR2 SVGAGI. The ends were cut back, 3 bases at V and 0 bases at J, with 11 bases in the middle. This CDR3 reads CASSYAPGSNYGYTF. The CDR3 DNA reads TGTGCCAGCAGTTATGCCCCGGGATCTAACTATGGCTACACCTTC.

The chain uses TRBV11-2 and TRBJ2-3; 10 bases are shared with TRBD2. V lost 1 base and J lost 2; bases outside the gene matches: 3. Germline V gives CDR1 SGHAT, CDR2 FQNNGV. The CDR3 runs to 16 residues. The CDR3 reads CASSLGSGGDTDTQYF. Here the CDR3 DNA reads TGTGCCAGCAGCTTAGGCAGCGGGGGGGACACAGATACGCAGTATTTT.

The V gene is TRBV21-1, the J gene TRBJ1-2; TRBD1 is the table's D call, not checked against the DNA. TRBV21-1 has pseudogene status. The CDR3 is 15 amino acids. The CDR3 region has the DNA TGTGCCAGCAGCACGATGGGACAGTTATACTATGGCTACACCTTC. It specifies CASSTMGQLYYGYTF.

This clone was observed a few times. The V call is TRBV3-1 (or the pseudogene TRBV3-2), the J call TRBJ2-5; 9 bases agree with TRBD2. The trim removed 3 bases at V and 5 bases at J, leaving 7 bases unmatched. Germline V gives CDR1 LGHDT, CDR2 YNNKEL (reference sequence). The CDR3 runs to 15 residues. In DNA, the CDR3 is TGTGCCAGCAGCCATGCGCGGGGGGGCGGGGAGACCCAGTACTTC. It encodes CASSHARGGGETQYF.

This rearrangement joins TRBV7-2 to TRBJ1-4; possible D gene TRBD1, 6 bases. CDR1 is SGHTA and CDR2 is FQGNSA in the germline V gene. Trimming took 4 bases from V and 4 from J, leaving 10 bases between them. The CDR3 has 14 residues. This CDR3 reads CASSWDTFNEKLFF. CDR3 sequence (DNA): TGTGCCAGCAGCTGGGACACGTTTAATGAAAAACTGTTTTTT.

The V gene is TRBV7-2, the J gene TRBJ1-3; 9 bases are shared with TRBD1. The V segment lost 5 bases and the J segment 7 bases; nucleotides outside the gene matches: 12. The V gene's germline CDR1 is SGHTA and CDR2 FQGNSA. The CDR3 is 16 amino acids. The CDR3 loop is CASSPSGGTGWNTIYF. CDR3 bases: TGTGCCAGCAGCCCGAGCGGGGGGACAGGGTGGAACACCATATATTTT.

V usage is TRBV10-3 and J usage is TRBJ1-2; 9 nucleotides align to TRBD1. The V gene end was trimmed by 2 bases and the J gene end by 8 bases; junction bases not matched to a gene: 6. The CDR3 is 14 residues long. The V gene's germline CDR1 is ENHRY and CDR2 SYGVKD. CDR3 coding DNA: TGTGCCATCAGTGAGGGACAGGGGACGCGAGGCTACACCTTC. Translating it yields CAISEGQGTRGYTF.

The V and J genes are TRBV9 and TRBJ1-3, with D maybe TRBD1 (6 bases). Germline V lookup: CDR1 SGDLS, CDR2 YYNGEE. There are 14 residues in the CDR3. V dropped 4 bases and J dropped 2 bases, with 10 bases sitting between them. The CDR3 coding sequence is TGTGCCAGCAGCCCGGGACAAGCTGGAAACACCATATATTTT. It yields the protein CASSPGQAGNTIYF.

With regard to this clone: Other nucleotide sequences from this sample produce the same CDR3. The chain joins TRBV3-1 (or the pseudogene TRBV3-2) to TRBJ2-7, with a possible D match to TRBD1 (6 bases). The CDR3 runs 13 residues. CDR1 and CDR2 (germline): LGHDT, YNNKEL (reference sequence). Trimming removed 0 bases from V and 6 bases from J, with 9 bases in between. The CDR3 nucleotides read TGTGCCAGCAGCCAAGACAGGGGCAGCGAGCAGTACTTC. It yields the protein CASSQDRGSEQYF.